This entry lists 27 T cell receptor beta chains sequenced from one sample in a study of breast tumors, draining lymph nodes, adjacent tissues. Samples came from axillary lymph nodes draining the breast cancer. TCRdb redid the calling of the multiplex PCR reads with MiXCR, one entry per CDR3 protein. The sample yields approximately 130,000 distinct CDR3 sequences, around 24% seen once. Sequencing input: axillary lymph node tissue. All receptors come from a female donor with breast cancer. Some clones in this sample may be carry-over from other donors' samples.

The table lists this clonotype with many counts. The rearrangement joins TRBV4-1 to TRBJ2-2; weak D call: TRBD2 (5 bases). Germline V gene lookup returns CDR1 MGHRA and CDR2 YSYEKL. The ends were cut back, 0 bases at V and 6 bases at J, with 11 bases in the middle. The CDR3 loop spans 15 amino acids. CDR3 nucleotide sequence: TGCGCCAGCAGCCAAGAGATGGCGGGCGCCGGGGAGCTGTTTTTT. It translates to CASSQEMAGAGELFF.

There are many counts of this clonotype. J is TRBJ2-7 and V is TRBV20-1; the D gene is possibly TRBD2 (5 bases). V was trimmed by 4 bases and J by 4 bases, leaving 17 bases between them. This CDR3 region has 14 residues. The germline V gene has CDR1 DFQATT and CDR2 SNEGSKA (reference sequence). In DNA, the CDR3 is TGCAGTGCTAACTTCGCACGGGGTCAATACGAGCAGTACTTC. Translated: CSANFARGQYEQYF.

This clonotype was counted many times. The chain employs TRBV6-5 and TRBJ1-6, with a tentative D call TRBD1 (5 bases). Germline loops: CDR1 MNHEY, CDR2 SVGAGI. This CDR3 is built from 16 residues. Trimming stripped 0 bases from V and 5 bases from J, with 11 bases between. The CDR3 bases are TGTGCCAGCAGTTACTCGTGGGTAGGGGATAATTCACCCCTCCACTTT. It codes for CASSYSWVGDNSPLHF.

This clonotype was detected only a few times. The chain employs TRBV18 and TRBJ2-3; D call uncertain. Germline values: CDR1 KGHSH, CDR2 LQKENI. CDR3 length: 14 amino acids. Between the trimmed V and J ends, which lost 6 bases and 2 bases, there was a span of 12 bases. The CDR3 sequence is CASSTWENTDTQYF. The DNA of the CDR3 is TGTGCCAGCTCTACCTGGGAAAACACAGATACGCAGTATTTT.

This clonotype was recorded many times. The chain links TRBV5-1 to TRBJ2-7, with 13 bases fitting TRBD2. Trimming cost V 3 bases and J 1 base; bases outside gene matches: 7. The CDR3 runs to 17 residues. In germline, CDR1 is SGHRS, CDR2 YFSETQ. The CDR3 DNA is TGCGCCAGCAGCTACAGGACTAGCGGGGGCCCTTCCTACGAGCAGTACTTC. This translates into CASSYRTSGGPSYEQYF. Combining the CDR3 with reference TRBV5-1 and TRBJ2-7 gives the whole variable domain KAGVTQTPRYLIKTRGQQVTLSCSPISGHRSVSWYQQTPGQGLQFLFEYFSETQRNKGNFPGRFSGRQFSNSRSEMNVSTLELGDSALYLCASSYRTSGGPSYEQYFGPGTRLTVT.

Comments on this clonotype: A much bigger clone sits one base away, suggesting this may be a read error. The rearrangement joins TRBV5-1 to TRBJ2-3, with D uncertain. The CDR3 consists of 12 residues. CDR1 and CDR2 from the germline V gene are SGHRS and YFSETQ. The V gene lost 4 bases and the J gene lost 6 bases, with 9 bases spanning the gap. The CDR3 loop reads CASSPLRDTQYF. CDR3 sequence (DNA): TGCGCCAGCAGCCCCTTGAGGGATACGCAGTATTTT.

As for this clonotype: A read error is possible here, since a much larger clone lies one base away. V gene TRBV4-1 combines with J gene TRBJ2-7; TRBD1 aligns across 8 bases. The CDR3 length is 14 residues. Per the germline V gene, CDR1 is MGHRA and CDR2 is YSYEKL. After removal of 2 bases from V and 5 bases from J, the junction contained 5 bases not matched to a gene. In nucleotides, the CDR3 is TGCGCCAGCAGCCAACGTGGACAGGGCCACGAGCAGTACTTC. This translates into CASSQRGQGHEQYF.

The chain links TRBV5-1 to TRBJ2-1, with 10 positions matching TRBD2. This CDR3 comprises 14 residues. Germline V CDR1 and CDR2: SGHRS, YFSETQ. V trimming: 4 bases; J trimming: 3 bases; junction bases outside the gene matches: 1. CDR3 bases: TGCGCCAGCAGCGGGACTAGCGACTACAATGAGCAGTTCTTC. This translates into CASSGTSDYNEQFF.

The chain combines TRBV7-2 with TRBJ2-7, with 9 nucleotides matching TRBD2. V was clipped by 5 bases and J by 8 bases; unmatched bases: 16. Germline V gene sequence: CDR1 SGHTA, CDR2 FQGNSA. The CDR3 sequence is 16 residues long. CDR3 DNA: TGTGCCAGCAGCCTAGAGGGCGGGAGGGCCCCCCCCAAGCAGTACTTC. Encoded protein: CASSLEGGRAPPKQYF.

A word on this clonotype: This may come from a read error, since a much larger clone is one base off. This chain uses TRBV5-6 with TRBJ2-2; 9 bases line up with TRBD2. The germline V gene encodes CDR1 SGHDT and CDR2 YYEEEE. The CDR3 extends over 16 amino acids. The trim removed 5 bases at V and 0 bases at J, leaving 5 bases unmatched. In DNA form, the CDR3 reads TGTGCCAGCAGAGCGGGAGGAGCCGCGAACACCGGGGAGCTGTTTTTT. The encoded protein is CASRAGGAANTGELFF.

This clonotype was observed at least ten times. This chain joins TRBV7-7 and TRBJ2-2, with D possibly being TRBD1 or TRBD2 (6 bases each). CDR3 size: 15 residues. Germline CDR1 is SSHAT and CDR2 is FNYEAQ (reference sequence). Trimming shortened V by 5 bases and J by 4 bases, and 14 bases separated the two germline ends. CDR3 in DNA: TGTGCCAGCAGCCCAGAAGGGGGGCCCACCGGGGAGCTGTTTTTT. It codes for CASSPEGGPTGELFF.

This clonotype has only a few counts. The rearrangement uses TRBV19 and TRBJ1-5; tentative D call: TRBD1 (6 bases). The CDR3 consists of 18 residues. Germline lookup yields CDR1 LNHDA and CDR2 SQIVND (reference sequence). Trimming took off 5 bases at V and 0 bases at J, with 20 bases between the two ends. CDR3 coding DNA: TGTGCCAGTAGTCTTCCTCGGGGGCAGGGGTATAGCAATCAGCCCCAGCATTTT. Protein: CASSLPRGQGYSNQPQHF.

This clonotype was seen repeatedly, ten times or more. This CDR3 is CASSWDGSYEQYF. CDR3 sequence (DNA): TGTGCCAGCAGCTGGGACGGGTCCTACGAGCAGTACTTC. The chain carries TRBV7-9 and TRBJ2-7; D possibly matches TRBD1 or TRBD2 (5 bases each). V lost 4 bases to trimming and J lost 1 base, with 8 bases between them. The CDR3 consists of 13 residues. The V gene's germline CDR1 is SEHNR and CDR2 FQNEAQ (reference sequence).

This clonotype was counted ten times or more. The CDR3 loop is CASSLAGGTYEQYF. The CDR3 DNA follows: TGCGCCAGCAGCTTGGCGGGAGGTACCTACGAGCAGTACTTC. V usage is TRBV5-1 and J usage is TRBJ2-7, with 7 bases that match TRBD2. The V and J ends lost 0 bases and 2 bases, in that order; junction bases with no gene match: 2. This CDR3 contains 14 residues. Germline V CDR1 and CDR2: SGHRS, YFSETQ. The entire variable domain, with the rest obtained from reference TRBV5-1 and TRBJ2-7, is as follows: KAGVTQTPRYLIKTRGQQVTLSCSPISGHRSVSWYQQTPGQGLQFLFEYFSETQRNKGNFPGRFSGRQFSNSRSEMNVSTLELGDSALYLCASSLAGGTYEQYFGPGTRLTVT.

This clonotype was counted at least ten times. The chain has TRBV4-2 and TRBJ1-4; 9 bases fit TRBD1. CDR1 is LGHNA, CDR2 YNFKEQ, per germline. V shed 0 bases, J shed 8 bases, and the junction held 7 bases outside the gene matches. This CDR3 has 16 amino acids. For the CDR3, the DNA is TGTGCCAGCAGCCAAGATGGGGACAGGGTGGGGGAAAAACTGTTTTTT. This translates into CASSQDGDRVGEKLFF.

In this sample, this clonotype turned up many times. The chain couples TRBV20-1 to TRBJ2-1; TRBD2 aligns across 11 bases. The germline V gene encodes CDR1 DFQATT and CDR2 SNEGSKA (reference sequence). V lost 6 bases and J lost 4; bases outside the gene matches: 5. This CDR3 contains 14 residues. CDR3 DNA: TGCAGTGCGACGGGACTAGCGGCTTACAATGAGCAGTTCTTC. Translation gives CSATGLAAYNEQFF.

This clonotype was observed at least ten times. The genes are TRBV20-1 and TRBJ2-3; D call uncertain. The CDR3 has 14 residues. The germline gives CDR1 DFQATT, CDR2 SNEGSKA (reference sequence). With 5 bases removed from V and 0 bases from J, the gap between germline ends came to 12 bases. This chain's CDR3 is CSALPATSTDTQYF. Here the CDR3 DNA reads TGCAGTGCTCTTCCCGCAACTAGCACAGATACGCAGTATTTT.

This clonotype has a count of ten or more. The rearrangement links TRBV12-3 or TRBV12-4 to TRBJ2-7; TRBD2 agrees at 9 bases. Trimming removed 5 bases from V and 4 bases from J; junction bases left unmatched: 6. This CDR3 contains 14 residues. The CDR3 nucleotides read TGTGCCAGCAGTCCAACCCTAGCGGGATACGAGCAGTACTTC. It encodes CASSPTLAGYEQYF.

This clonotype was detected many times. The chain uses TRBV7-2 and TRBJ2-5; D not resolved. This CDR3 spans 14 amino acids. Germline V lookup: CDR1 SGHTA, CDR2 FQGNSA. Deletions cut 1 base from V and 3 bases from J, with 9 bases between. The DNA of the CDR3 is TGTGCCAGCAGCTTAGGGGCTCGGGAAGAGACCCAGTACTTC. Protein product: CASSLGAREETQYF. Variable domain in full (rest from reference TRBV7-2 and TRBJ2-5): GAGVSQSPSNKVTEKGKDVELRCDPISGHTALYWYRQSLGQGLEFLIYFQGNSAPDKSGLPSDRFSAERTGGSVSTLTIQRTQQEDSAVYLCASSLGAREETQYFGPGTRLLVL.

This clonotype was picked up many times. The CDR3 sequence: CASSPLWLLSYEQYF. The CDR3 region has the DNA TGTGCCAGCAGTCCGTTGTGGTTGCTGTCCTACGAGCAGTACTTC. This chain uses TRBV7-8 with TRBJ2-7; D unclear. The CDR3 consists of 15 residues. Trimming shortened V by 6 bases and J by 1 base, and 16 bases separated the two germline ends. Germline lookup yields CDR1 SGHVS and CDR2 FQNEAQ.

This clonotype has a count of ten or more. V and J are TRBV5-6 and TRBJ2-1; TRBD2 matches 8 bases. The CDR3 is 15 residues long. Trimming removed 2 bases from V and 2 bases from J; junction bases left unmatched: 3. The germline gives CDR1 SGHDT, CDR2 YYEEEE. The CDR3: CASSFVGRAYNEQFF. The CDR3 nucleotides read TGTGCCAGCAGCTTCGTCGGGAGGGCCTACAATGAGCAGTTCTTC. Together with reference TRBV5-6 and TRBJ2-1, the CDR3 gives the full variable domain: DAGVTQSPTHLIKTRGQQVTLRCSPKSGHDTVSWYQQALGQGPQFIFQYYEEEERQRGNFPDRFSGHQFPNYSSELNVNALLLGDSALYLCASSFVGRAYNEQFFGPGTRLTVL.

This clonotype has more than one count but fewer than ten. The chain has TRBV5-1 and TRBJ2-5; D is unclear. Germline V gene sequence: CDR1 SGHRS, CDR2 YFSETQ. The CDR3 is 15 residues long. Between the trimmed V and J ends, which lost 0 bases and 5 bases, there was a span of 14 bases. Here the CDR3 DNA reads TGCGCCAGCAGCTTGGCCGGTCAGGCTCCGGAGACCCAGTACTTC. Encoded protein: CASSLAGQAPETQYF.

This clonotype was seen many times. V is TRBV29-1 and J is TRBJ2-3, with 7 bases that match TRBD2. The CDR3 is made up of 12 amino acids. The ends lost 7 bases at V and 9 bases at J; junction bases unmatched: 10. Germline CDR1 and CDR2: SQVTM and ANQGSEA. DNA for the CDR3: TGCAGCGGCGGTACTCACGGGGGGACGCAGTATTTT. Its translation: CSGGTHGGTQYF.

This clonotype was observed at least ten times. This chain connects TRBV28 to TRBJ2-7; possibly TRBD1 for D (5 bases). The ends were cut back, 11 bases at V and 4 bases at J, with 9 bases in the middle. The CDR3 contains 10 residues. Germline CDR1 reads MDHEN; CDR2 reads SYDVKM. CDR3 sequence reads: CAPQEYEQYF. For the CDR3, the DNA is TGTGCCCCACAGGAGTACGAGCAGTACTTC.

Note on this clonotype: Being one base from a much bigger clone, this may be a read error. The genes are TRBV30 and TRBJ2-7; 8 bases match TRBD1. V gave up 0 bases and J gave up 0 bases; unmatched junction bases: 7. Germline V gene data show CDR1 as GTSNPN and CDR2 as SVGIG (reference sequence). The CDR3 covers 16 residues. Here the CDR3 DNA reads TGTGCCTGGAGTGTACAGGGGGTAGTGAGCTCCTACGAGCAGTACTTC. This encodes CAWSVQGVVSSYEQYF.

This clonotype showed up many times. The chain joins TRBV2 to TRBJ2-7; weak D call: TRBD2 (7 bases). Germline loops: CDR1 SNHLY, CDR2 FYNNEI. V was clipped by 7 bases and J by 4 bases, with 20 bases between them. The CDR3 is made up of 15 amino acids. CDR3 coding DNA: TGTGCCAGCAACCTAGGGGGGGCTCCAAATTACGAGCAGTACTTC. Its protein product is CASNLGGAPNYEQYF.

This sequence joins TRBV30 and TRBJ2-5; D is possibly TRBD1 (5 bases). This CDR3 region has 13 residues. V was trimmed by 2 bases and J by 4 bases, leaving 11 bases between them. CDR1 GTSNPN and CDR2 SVGIG come from the germline V gene (reference sequence). The DNA for the CDR3 is TGTGCCTGGAGTAGGGGCGAGTCAGAGACCCAGTACTTC. Its protein product is CAWSRGESETQYF. Combining the CDR3 with reference TRBV30 and TRBJ2-5 gives the whole variable domain SQTIHQWPATLVQPVGSPLSLECTVEGTSNPNLYWYRQAAGRGLQLLFYSVGIGQISSEVPQNLSASRPQDRQFILSSKKLLLSDSGFYLCAWSRGESETQYFGPGTRLLVL.